Listed below are T cell receptor beta chains from one sample, sequenced in a study of T cell responses to AZD1222 COVID-19 vaccine. Sequenced by immunoSEQ multiplex PCR; TCRdb stores in-frame clones only, minus some. The data show more than 100,000 clones, 88% seen once. Source: peripheral blood, taken on day 0 of AZD1222 vaccination. Receptors originate from an adult in good health. CDR3s include the opening cysteine and the closing phenylalanine or tryptophan. The order of the fields is clone size, V gene, CDR3 length, CDR3 protein. Not all rows give a size; the values are once, few, many and, for expanded clones, a class.

>.|TRBV7-2|12
CASSPSGNTIYF
>.|TRBV18|16
CASSPPWTGPRETQYF
>.|TRBV7-3|17
CASSLTPSGGGSDTQYF
>.|TRBV3-1/TRBV3-2|13
CASRGTSVGEQFF
>.|TRBV18|13
CASSPHPNTEAFF
>.|TRBV7-9|14
CASSRRDPPDTQYF
>.|TRBV10-3|14
CAISGDGNNSPLHF
>.|TRBV5-1|13
CASSLPQYNEQFF
>few|TRBV15|15
CATSRESGVTSPLHF
>.|TRBV27|17
CASSLPAGAFSTDTQYF
>.|TRBV6-1|14
CASSVIQGSYEQYF
>.|TRBV27|15
CASSLFSGQAYEQYF
>.|TRBV28|12
CASSLFPDTQYF
>.|TRBV5-1|14
CASAGTPGQGELFF
>.|TRBV18|17
CASSPLSGRGGTDTQYF
>.|TRBV6-5|14
CASSVPGENYGYTF
>.|TRBV6-5|15
CASSPRSLRGYEQYF
>.|TRBV6-2/TRBV6-3|16
CASSYISGRDNQPQHF
>.|TRBV7-9|16
CASSPSQGSGANVLTF
>.|TRBV6-5|14
CASRHRGWTGELFF
>.|TRBV7-2|12
CASSLGIQPQHF
>.|TRBV3-1/TRBV3-2|16
CASSQDWTGGNNEQFF
>.|TRBV7-2|12
CASSLDGQPQHF
>once|TRBV6-1|13
CASSERPGYEQYF
>.|TRBV3-1/TRBV3-2|12
CASSQDSQPQHF
>.|TRBV6-6|13
CASSYEQGHGYTF
>.|TRBV10-3|13
CATTRDPGNTIYF
>.|TRBV6-5|13
CASSTRPNTEAFF
>.|TRBV11-2|14
CASSFGTDAYEQYF
>.|TRBV14|12
CASSQAGNTQYF
>.|TRBV7-2|14
CASSFGTVGEKLFF
>.|TRBV2|14
CASSGDRDPIKLFF
>.|TRBV18|15
CASSPMTGGNQPQHF
>.|TRBV18|16
CASSPGTGGFADTQYF
>few|TRBV27|16
CASSLSAAGGSYEQYF
>.|TRBV7-9|16
CASSLGPGTGTGELFF
>.|TRBV18|12
CASSYGSDEQYF
>.|TRBV21-1|12
CASSNSNYGYTF
>few|TRBV10-3|13
CAISEDREAEAFF
>.|TRBV6-5|13
CASTFRENTEAFF
>.|TRBV10-3|15
CAISGQGQPPGGYTF
>.|TRBV6-5|14
CASSKSVNRETQYF
>.|TRBV6-5|14
CASNPTGSGQPQHF
>.|TRBV20-1|14
CSASHPQGADEQFF
>once|TRBV9|10
CASGGLGYTF
>.|TRBV2|12
CASLREGDEQFF
>.|TRBV7-9|16
CASSLGQGATNEKLFF
>.|TRBV19|14
CASSLTGRSYEQYF
>.|TRBV7-9|13
CASSFLFIEEAFF
>.|TRBV5-6|17
CASSPKTRTATNEKLFF
>.|TRBV18|17
CASSPPKERDRGRGYTF
>once|TRBV2|17
CASSAETGPTVYYGYTF